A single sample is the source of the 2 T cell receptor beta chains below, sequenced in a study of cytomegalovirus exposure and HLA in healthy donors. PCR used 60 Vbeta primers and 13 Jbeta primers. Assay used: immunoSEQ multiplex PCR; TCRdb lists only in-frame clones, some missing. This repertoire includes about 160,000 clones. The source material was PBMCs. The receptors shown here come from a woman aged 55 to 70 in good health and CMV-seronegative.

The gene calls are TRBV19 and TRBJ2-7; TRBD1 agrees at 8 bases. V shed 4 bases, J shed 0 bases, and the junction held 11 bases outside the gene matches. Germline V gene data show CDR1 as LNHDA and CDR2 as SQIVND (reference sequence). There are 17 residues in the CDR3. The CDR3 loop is CASSRKGQASSSYEQYF. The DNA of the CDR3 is TGTGCCAGTAGTAGAAAGGGACAGGCGTCGAGCTCCTACGAGCAGTACTTC.

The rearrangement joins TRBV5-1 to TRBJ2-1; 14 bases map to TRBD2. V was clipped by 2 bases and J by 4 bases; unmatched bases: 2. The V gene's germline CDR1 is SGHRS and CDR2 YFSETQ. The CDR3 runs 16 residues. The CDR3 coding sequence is TGCGCCAGCAGCTTTGGGACTAGCGGGGGATACAATGAGCAGTTCTTC. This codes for CASSFGTSGGYNEQFF.